The sample holds a few counts of the clone carrying this TCR beta chain. This sample is part of a study of blood T cell repertoires in COVID-19. Study-wide background: The cDNA or gDNA used as material had been derived from T cells, B-cell-depleted T cells, or PBMCs.

Per the study methods: Amplification with reference gene primers provided the estimates of nucleated cell counts. Method: immunoSEQ multiplex PCR; TCRdb's copy keeps in-frame clones and lacks some. The DNA was the basis for D and trimming; V, J and clone size are from that table. The data hold about 260,000 clones, with approximately 79% observed a single time. The CDR3 totals 11 residues. Trimming took 3 bases from V and 5 from J, leaving 5 bases between them. CDR1 and CDR2 from the germline V gene are ENHRY and SYGVKD. Enrolled through a virtual design, the participants were between roughly 18 and 90 years of age and came from some 25 US areas. Cohort placement rested on clinical history that participants reported themselves.

The receptor's source is a man aged 25-45 years with acute COVID-19. The chain couples TRBV10-3 to TRBJ2-7; unclear D gene. The sequenced sample was PBMCs or T cells enriched from blood (not recorded which). For the CDR3, the DNA is TGTGCCATCAGTGACCTTAACGAGCAGTACGTC. It codes for CAISDLNEQYV.